The 19 T cell receptor beta chains in this list originate from one sample, sequenced in a study of PD-L1 blockade in urothelial cancer. Only in-frame clones appear in the TCRdb table, and some are missing; sequencing was by immunoSEQ multiplex PCR. The sample lists about 70,000 clones, 85% to 90% occurring once. This sample's time point: pretreatment peripheral blood. Sequenced here: PBMCs, sampled around atezolizumab (anti-PD-L1) treatment. The receptors here all came from a man between 65 and 79 years old with urothelial cancer.

The V gene is TRBV19, the J gene TRBJ1-5, with D unresolved. Germline lookup yields CDR1 LNHDA and CDR2 SQIVND (reference sequence). V lost 6 bases and J 1 base, leaving 10 bases between the germline ends. This CDR3 contains 14 residues. The CDR3 spells CASRTELSNQPQHF. The CDR3, as DNA: TGTGCCAGTAGGACGGAGCTGAGCAATCAGCCCCAGCATTTT.

The gene calls are TRBV10-3 and TRBJ2-3, with 13 bases that match TRBD2. Trimming cost V 5 bases and J 6 bases; bases outside gene matches: 8. There are 16 residues in the CDR3. Germline V CDR1 and CDR2: ENHRY, SYGVKD. In nucleotides, the CDR3 is TGTGCCATCAGTTGGAGGACTAGCGGGAGATCTGATACGCAGTATTTT. The encoded protein is CAISWRTSGRSDTQYF.

V usage is TRBV19 and J usage is TRBJ1-3; D is undetermined. V was cut by 5 bases and J by 0 bases, with 11 bases left in between. The CDR3 runs to 15 residues. Germline V gene data show CDR1 as LNHDA and CDR2 as SQIVND (reference sequence). The CDR3 loop reads CASSSKHSSGNTIYF. CDR3 nucleotide sequence: TGTGCCAGTAGTTCGAAACACAGCTCTGGAAACACCATATATTTT.

The chain has TRBV27 and TRBJ2-1; tentative D call: TRBD2 (6 bases). CDR1 is MNHEY and CDR2 is SMNVEV in the germline V gene (reference sequence). The V end was cut by 2 bases, the J end by 3 bases, with 14 bases between. The CDR3 has 16 amino acids. CDR3 in amino acids: CASSLGPGTLYNEQFF. The CDR3 DNA sequence: TGTGCCAGCAGTTTAGGGCCCGGGACTCTCTACAATGAGCAGTTCTTC.

The chain combines TRBV28 with TRBJ1-2; 7 bases agree with TRBD1. The CDR3 runs to 12 residues. J lost 5 bases, V lost 8 bases, and 5 bases had no gene match. The germline V gene has CDR1 MDHEN and CDR2 SYDVKM. This CDR3 is CASEGTAYGYTF. The CDR3 bases are TGTGCCAGCGAAGGGACAGCTTATGGCTACACCTTC.

The V call is TRBV5-4, the J call TRBJ1-2; D is uncertain. Trimming pared 0 bases from V and 3 bases from J, leaving 6 bases between. CDR3 length: 13 residues. Germline V gives CDR1 SGHNT, CDR2 YYREEE (reference sequence). The DNA for the CDR3 is TGTGCCAGCAGCTTGGACGGTTACTATGGCTACACCTTC. Translation gives CASSLDGYYGYTF.

The chain carries TRBV18 and TRBJ2-7, with 7 bases aligning to TRBD1. The CDR3 covers 14 residues. Germline V gene lookup returns CDR1 KGHSH and CDR2 LQKENI. Trimming took 2 bases from V and 3 from J; bases not matched to a gene: 4. In DNA form, the CDR3 reads TGTGCCAGCTCACCATCGGGACAGCTCTACGAGCAGTACTTC. This translates into CASSPSGQLYEQYF.

CDR3 amino acids: CATSRDRGGELFF. The CDR3 nucleotides read TGTGCCACCAGCAGAGATCGGGGCGGGGAGCTGTTTTTT. The chain employs TRBV15 and TRBJ2-2; D is perhaps TRBD2 (5 bases). V was cut by 0 bases and J by 7 bases, with 6 bases left in between. Germline assignment: CDR1 LNHNV and CDR2 YYDKDF (reference sequence). CDR3 length: 13 residues.

The chain carries TRBV28 and TRBJ1-5; D is ambiguous. This CDR3 has 15 residues. Germline lookup yields CDR1 MDHEN and CDR2 SYDVKM. With 7 bases removed from V and 1 base from J, the gap between germline ends came to 14 bases. The chain's CDR3 is CASTEMGGSNQPQHF. As DNA, the CDR3 is TGTGCCAGCACCGAAATGGGAGGGAGCAATCAGCCCCAGCATTTT.

This clone occurred once. The chain carries TRBV6-4 and TRBJ1-5, with D possibly TRBD1 on 6 matching bases. V shed 3 bases and J shed 3 bases, with 12 bases lying between them. Germline V gene sequence: CDR1 MRHNA, CDR2 SNTAGT. The length of the CDR3 is 15 residues. CDR3: CASSESGGLNQPQHF. DNA of the CDR3: TGTGCCAGCAGTGAATCGGGGGGCCTCAATCAGCCCCAGCATTTT.

The rearrangement joins TRBV29-1 to TRBJ2-5; 8 nucleotides align to TRBD2. The ends lost 4 bases at V and 4 bases at J; junction bases unmatched: 11. Germline assignment: CDR1 SQVTM and CDR2 ANQGSEA. The CDR3 is made up of 15 amino acids. The CDR3 protein is CSVGETSASGETQYF. CDR3 DNA sequence: TGCAGCGTTGGCGAGACTAGCGCCTCTGGAGAGACCCAGTACTTC.

V gene TRBV2 combines with J gene TRBJ2-3; D is undetermined. The CDR3 is 12 amino acids. Germline values: CDR1 SNHLY, CDR2 FYNNEI. The germline V and J ends were trimmed by 6 bases and 2 bases, with 6 bases remaining between them. The CDR3 DNA sequence: TGTGCCAGCAGCCTACTCACAGATACGCAGTATTTT. It encodes CASSLLTDTQYF. The variable domain in full, completed from reference TRBV2 and TRBJ2-3, reads EPEVTQTPSHQVTQMGQEVILRCVPISNHLYFYWYRQILGQKVEFLVSFYNNEISEKSEIFDDQFSVERPDGSNFTLKIRSTKLEDSAMYFCASSLLTDTQYFGPGTRLTVL.

This sequence joins TRBV2 and TRBJ1-3, with 8 bases identical to TRBD1. With V trimmed by 6 bases and J by 2 bases, 6 bases remained unmatched. CDR1 and CDR2 from the germline V gene are SNHLY and FYNNEI. CDR3 length: 15 residues. CDR3 nucleotides: TGTGCCAGCAGCGGACAGGGATGGGCTGGAAACACCATATATTTT. Its translation: CASSGQGWAGNTIYF. Combining the CDR3 with reference TRBV2 and TRBJ1-3 gives the whole variable domain EPEVTQTPSHQVTQMGQEVILRCVPISNHLYFYWYRQILGQKVEFLVSFYNNEISEKSEIFDDQFSVERPDGSNFTLKIRSTKLEDSAMYFCASSGQGWAGNTIYFGEGSWLTVV.

This sequence joins TRBV19 and TRBJ1-1; 9 bases are a match to TRBD1. Trimming took 10 bases from V and 3 from J; bases not matched to a gene: 6. From germline, CDR1 is LNHDA and CDR2 SQIVND (reference sequence). The CDR3 runs 13 residues. CDR3 sequence: CATNTGGYTEAFF. The CDR3 nucleotides are TGTGCCACCAATACAGGGGGCTACACTGAAGCTTTCTTT.

The chain couples TRBV5-1 to TRBJ1-2, with 10 bases that match TRBD1. This CDR3 has 16 amino acids. The germline V gene encodes CDR1 SGHRS and CDR2 YFSETQ. The trim removed 2 bases at V and 4 bases at J, leaving 8 bases unmatched. DNA of the CDR3: TGCGCCAGCAGCTTTCAGACAGGGGGCGCGTCCTATGGCTACACCTTC. Translating it yields CASSFQTGGASYGYTF.

The chain recombines TRBV9 with TRBJ2-7; a weak D match, TRBD2 (6 bases). Per germline, CDR1 SGDLS and CDR2 YYNGEE. Deletions cut 4 bases from V and 2 bases from J, with 16 bases between. The CDR3 loop spans 15 amino acids. The CDR3 sequence: CASSPGGIRAYEQYF. The CDR3 coding sequence is TGTGCCAGCAGCCCTGGGGGGATAAGGGCCTACGAGCAGTACTTC.

V usage is TRBV19 and J usage is TRBJ2-2, with D hard to call. V was pared by 1 base and J by 7 bases, with 10 bases between. Germline lookup yields CDR1 LNHDA and CDR2 SQIVND (reference sequence). The CDR3 extends over 14 amino acids. The CDR3: CASSIGAQSGELFF. Written as DNA, the CDR3 is TGTGCCAGTAGTATAGGGGCGCAAAGCGGGGAGCTGTTTTTT.

This chain joins TRBV28 and TRBJ2-1, with 11 bases lining up with TRBD2. CDR3 length: 15 residues. Germline assignment: CDR1 MDHEN and CDR2 SYDVKM. V gave up 6 bases and J gave up 8 bases; unmatched junction bases: 9. The CDR3 DNA follows: TGTGCCAGCAGCCATAGCGGGAGGGCCACAGATGAGCAGTTCTTC. Its protein product is CASSHSGRATDEQFF.

V is TRBV4-1 and J is TRBJ2-1; D might be TRBD2 (5 bases). The CDR3 length is 14 residues. The germline V and J ends were trimmed by 2 bases and 7 bases, with 12 bases remaining between them. Germline values: CDR1 MGHRA, CDR2 YSYEKL. Here the CDR3 reads CASSQIGELNEQFF. The CDR3 DNA reads as TGCGCCAGCAGCCAAATCGGGGAGTTAAATGAGCAGTTCTTC.